The 27 T cell receptor beta chains below were found in one sample sequenced in a study of molecular identifiers for immune sequencing clone quantification. MiXCR, applied by TCRdb to the PCR reads, yields one record per CDR3 protein. The table includes 50,000 to 70,000 distinct CDR3 sequences, about a fifth detected once. Sequencing input: naive CD8+ T cells from blood, with Jurkat cell RNA spiked in. This sample's subset: FACS-sorted CD8+CD4-CCR7+CD45RA+ naive T cells. Receptors originate from a human donor in good health. Some libraries in this study had Jurkat cell RNA spiked in.

This chain links TRBV23-1 with TRBJ1-5; D is unresolved. TRBV23-1 is placed among ORFs of uncertain function. The CDR3 loop spans 12 amino acids. Trimming took 7 bases from V and 11 from J, leaving 15 bases between them. The CDR3 loop is CASTLQREAQHF. DNA for the CDR3: TGCGCCAGCACCTTGCAGCGGGAGGCCCAGCATTTT.

This clonotype was counted at least ten times. The chain joins TRBV12-3 or TRBV12-4 to TRBJ2-6; D may be TRBD1 (5 bases). The V gene lost 6 bases and the J gene lost 4 bases, with 16 bases spanning the gap. This CDR3 comprises 16 residues. As DNA, the CDR3 is TGTGCCAGCAGCCCCTGGGGCAGCCCCGGGGCCAACGTCCTGACTTTC. This sequence encodes CASSPWGSPGANVLTF.

This clonotype was picked up a small number of times. This may stem from a read error, because a much larger clone lies one nucleotide away. The chain couples TRBV5-1 to TRBJ2-3; 7 bases line up with TRBD1. Germline V gene sequence: CDR1 SGHRS, CDR2 YFSETQ. Germline trimming cut 0 bases from V and 4 bases from J; bases unmatched to any gene: 8. The CDR3 covers 16 residues. The CDR3: CASSLAWGQSADTQYF. CDR3 DNA: TGCGCCAGCAGCTTGGCCTGGGGACAGAGCGCAGATACGCAGTATTTT.

This clonotype was detected ten times or more. The chain links TRBV14 to TRBJ2-1, with 7 bases matching TRBD1. Unmatched junction bases numbered 4, after V lost 5 bases and J lost 0 bases. Germline V gene sequence: CDR1 SGHDN, CDR2 FVKESK. The CDR3 length is 15 residues. As DNA, the CDR3 is TGTGCCAGCAGCGGCTGGGACAGCTCCTACAATGAGCAGTTCTTC. Translation: CASSGWDSSYNEQFF.

The rearrangement uses TRBV18 and TRBJ2-2; a weak D match, TRBD1 (6 bases). In germline, CDR1 is KGHSH, CDR2 LQKENI. Trimming cost V 0 bases and J 7 bases, with 15 bases left between them. CDR3 size: 16 residues. The CDR3 DNA reads as TGTGCCAGCTCACCACCGGACAGTCCAAAAAACGGGGAGCTGTTTTTT. Translating gives CASSPPDSPKNGELFF.

This chain links TRBV6-2 or TRBV6-3 with TRBJ2-7, with D perhaps matching TRBD1 or TRBD2 (5 bases each). Trimming pared 6 bases from V and 3 bases from J, leaving 24 bases between. Germline CDR1 reads MNHEY; CDR2 reads SVGEGT. The CDR3 has 17 residues. DNA of the CDR3: TGTGCCAGCAGCTCAGTACAAGGGGAGAGGTCCTTCTACGAGCAGTACTTC. Translated: CASSSVQGERSFYEQYF.

Notes on this clonotype: A read error may be the cause here, since a much bigger clone is one base away. The CDR3 reads CASSYSMGDNQPRHF. CDR3 nucleotide sequence: TGTGCCAGCAGTTACTCGATGGGAGACAATCAGCCCCGGCATTTT. The chain has TRBV6-5 and TRBJ1-5; D is ambiguous. The germline V gene encodes CDR1 MNHEY and CDR2 SVGAGI. The CDR3 extends over 15 amino acids.

In regard to this clonotype: This may arise from a read error, as a much more abundant clone is one base away. The V call is TRBV6-6, the J call TRBJ1-5; D uncertain. This CDR3 has 14 residues. The V gene's germline CDR1 is MNHNY and CDR2 SVGAGI (reference sequence). DNA for the CDR3: TGTGCCAGCAGTTATACAGCTAGCAATCAGCTCCAGCATTTT. Amino acid sequence: CASSYTASNQLQHF.

This clonotype was found once. The V call is TRBV15, the J call TRBJ2-5; D tentatively fits TRBD1 or TRBD2 (5 bases each). The CDR3 extends over 14 amino acids. Trimming left V 7 bases short and J 4 bases short, with 16 bases between. Germline V lookup: CDR1 LNHNV, CDR2 YYDKDF (reference sequence). The CDR3: CATTGTSLGETQYF. CDR3 nucleotides: TGTGCCACCACGGGGACGTCGCTAGGAGAGACCCAGTACTTC.

This clonotype was seen many times. The chain employs TRBV14 and TRBJ2-7; 10 bases are shared with TRBD2. Germline CDR1 reads SGHDN; CDR2 reads FVKESK. The CDR3 sequence is 15 residues long. The junction had 4 bases not matched to a gene; V was cut back by 3 bases and J by 2 bases. CDR3 sequence: CASSQFGLAAYEQYF. In DNA form, the CDR3 reads TGTGCCAGCAGCCAGTTTGGACTAGCGGCCTACGAGCAGTACTTC. Filled out from reference TRBV14 and TRBJ2-7, the complete variable domain reads EAGVTQFPSHSVIEKGQTVTLRCDPISGHDNLYWYRRVMGKEIKFLLHFVKESKQDESGMPNNRFLAERTGGTYSTLKVQPAELEDSGVYFCASSQFGLAAYEQYFGPGTRLTVT.

In its sample, this clonotype was seen many times. The chain couples TRBV19 to TRBJ2-7; no clear D. The V and J ends lost 1 base and 0 bases respectively, with 7 bases between them. The CDR3 is 14 residues long. CDR1 is LNHDA and CDR2 is SQIVND in the germline V gene (reference sequence). The CDR3: CASSIAGVSYEQYF. In DNA form, the CDR3 reads TGTGCCAGTAGTATAGCCGGTGTCTCCTACGAGCAGTACTTC.

This clonotype was seen a single time. It may be a read error: a sequence one base away is much more abundant. This chain connects TRBV7-9 to TRBJ1-4, with D uncertain. The V gene's germline CDR1 is SEHNR and CDR2 FQNEAQ (reference sequence). CDR3 size: 12 residues. CDR3 sequence: CASSGGQEKPFF. As DNA, the CDR3 is TGTGCCAGCAGCGGCGGGCAGGAAAAACCGTTTTTT.

This clonotype occurred many times. V usage is TRBV20-1 and J usage is TRBJ1-5; unclear D gene. Germline V gene lookup returns CDR1 DFQATT and CDR2 SNEGSKA (reference sequence). This CDR3 has 16 residues. Trimming shortened V by 3 bases and J by 7 bases, and 22 bases separated the two germline ends. The CDR3 DNA reads TGCAGTGCTAGTAGGGAGTCGGACTTTCACGGGCAGCCCCAGCATTTT. Translation gives CSASRESDFHGQPQHF.

The sample holds many counts of this clonotype. Written as DNA, the CDR3 is TGTGCCAGCAGTTTATCGGCTGGGGGAAACAATGAGCAGTTCTTC. Amino acid sequence: CASSLSAGGNNEQFF. The chain joins TRBV27 to TRBJ2-1; D is tentatively TRBD1 or TRBD2 (5 bases each). V was trimmed by 0 bases and J by 5 bases, leaving 11 bases between them. Looked up from germline, CDR1 is MNHEY and CDR2 is SMNVEV (reference sequence). The CDR3 loop spans 15 amino acids.

This clonotype was found many times. The V gene is TRBV3-1, the J gene TRBJ2-7; unclear D gene. V was pared by 3 bases and J by 3 bases, with 9 bases between. The CDR3 has 13 amino acids. Germline CDR1 and CDR2: LGHDT and YNNKEL (reference sequence). The CDR3, as DNA: TGTGCCAGCAGCCAGTACACCCGCTACGAGCAGTACTTC. Protein sequence: CASSQYTRYEQYF.

V is TRBV10-3 and J is TRBJ2-1; TRBD2 matches at 8 bases. Trimming cost V 5 bases and J 2 bases; bases outside gene matches: 5. The CDR3 loop spans 15 amino acids. Germline-derived CDR1 and CDR2 are ENHRY and SYGVKD. This chain's CDR3 is CAISRSGSPYNEQFF. As DNA, the CDR3 is TGTGCCATCAGTCGGAGCGGGAGTCCCTACAATGAGCAGTTCTTC.

This clonotype was counted at least ten times. The chain has TRBV20-1 and TRBJ2-5, with a possible D match to TRBD1 (7 bases). Trimming took 6 bases from V and 2 from J, leaving 25 bases between them. The CDR3 length is 17 residues. Germline CDR1 DFQATT, CDR2 SNEGSKA (reference sequence). The CDR3 spells CSALSRGGQEGQETQYF. CDR3 bases: TGCAGTGCCCTTTCACGAGGAGGACAGGAGGGACAAGAGACCCAGTACTTC.

Ten or more counts support this clonotype. The V gene is TRBV7-2, the J gene TRBJ2-7; tentatively, D is TRBD1 (5 bases). V was trimmed by 0 bases and J by 4 bases, leaving 10 bases between them. The CDR3 is made up of 14 amino acids. Germline CDR1 reads SGHTA; CDR2 reads FQGNSA. Written as DNA, the CDR3 is TGTGCCAGCAGCTTAGCGGGGCCTGGGTACGAGCAGTACTTC. Translating gives CASSLAGPGYEQYF.

This sequence joins TRBV13 and TRBJ2-3, with TRBD1 identical over 7 bases. V dropped 4 bases and J dropped 1; count of bases not matched to a gene: 5. The germline V gene encodes CDR1 PRHDT and CDR2 FYEKMQ (reference sequence). CDR3 length: 15 amino acids. The CDR3: CASSSTGAGTDTQYF. The CDR3 DNA sequence: TGTGCCAGCAGCTCAACAGGGGCTGGCACAGATACGCAGTATTTT.

This clonotype came up many times. CDR3 DNA sequence: TGCGCCAGCAGCCAAGGCCCGATGAGCGGAAGCACCGGGGAGCTGTTTTTT. It specifies CASSQGPMSGSTGELFF. The chain carries TRBV4-1 and TRBJ2-2; D is perhaps TRBD2 (5 bases). The CDR3 covers 17 residues. V lost 1 base and J 4 bases, leaving 16 bases between the germline ends. The germline gives CDR1 MGHRA, CDR2 YSYEKL.

A word on this clonotype: A read error may be the cause here, since a much bigger clone is one base away. The CDR3 ends on some other residue instead of the conserved phenylalanine or tryptophan, so this is likely a read error. The rearrangement joins TRBV25-1 to TRBJ1-1; D may be TRBD1 (5 bases). V was trimmed by 1 base and J by 2 bases, leaving 11 bases between them. The CDR3 loop spans 15 amino acids. Germline values: CDR1 MGHDK, CDR2 SYGVNS. CDR3: CASSEWGGSNTEAFL. The DNA for the CDR3 is TGTGCCAGCAGTGAATGGGGGGGATCTAACACTGAAGCTTTCCTT.

Concerning this clonotype: Its ends do not fully match the called genes, so a read error is possible. The chain uses TRBV28 and TRBJ1-4; TRBD1 aligns across 7 bases. The CDR3 has 14 residues. Germline lookup yields CDR1 MDHEN and CDR2 SYDVKM. The CDR3 sequence: CASNPGQPNEKLFF. CDR3 coding DNA: TGTGCCAGCAATCCGGGACAGCCTAATGAGAAACTGTTTTTT.

This clonotype was seen at least ten times. V gene TRBV27 combines with J gene TRBJ2-3, with D uncertain. Germline V CDR1 and CDR2: MNHEY, SMNVEV (reference sequence). The germline V and J ends were trimmed by 1 base and 6 bases, with 5 bases remaining between them. This CDR3 is built from 12 residues. In DNA, the CDR3 is TGTGCCAGCAGTTTATTGGGCGATACGCAGTATTTT. It yields the protein CASSLLGDTQYF.

CDR3 sequence reads: CASSLPLDRSSYEQYF. CDR3 coding DNA: TGCGCCAGCAGCCTACCCCTAGACAGGAGCTCCTACGAGCAGTACTTC. This chain joins TRBV5-1 and TRBJ2-7; the D gene is possibly TRBD1 (6 bases). The germline V and J ends were trimmed by 4 bases and 0 bases, with 17 bases remaining between them. In germline, CDR1 is SGHRS, CDR2 YFSETQ. The CDR3 is made up of 16 amino acids.

This clonotype was detected many times. The chain recombines TRBV15 with TRBJ2-3; D remains unclear. The CDR3 is made up of 14 amino acids. CDR1 and CDR2 (germline): LNHNV, YYDKDF (reference sequence). V was shortened by 1 base and J by 0 bases, with 5 bases between the two germline ends. The CDR3 protein is CATSRGPSTDTQYF. CDR3 nucleotides: TGTGCCACCAGCAGAGGCCCTAGCACAGATACGCAGTATTTT.

This clonotype was found a few times. The CDR3 DNA is TGCAGCGTTGAAACCGCCCTCTCCTACGAGCAGTACTTC. Residues: CSVETALSYEQYF. V usage is TRBV29-1 and J usage is TRBJ2-7; D not resolved. This CDR3 region has 13 residues. CDR1 is SQVTM and CDR2 is ANQGSEA in the germline V gene. V gave up 2 bases and J gave up 0 bases, with 8 bases separating them.

This clonotype was observed a few times. This clone may be a read error of a much larger clone one base away. CDR3 sequence reads: CASSPLWTGEVFF. The CDR3, as DNA: TGTGCCAGCAGCCCGCTATGGACAGGGGAGGTGTTCTTC. The chain carries TRBV7-2 and TRBJ2-1, with TRBD1 matching 9 bases. The CDR3 spans 13 residues. The germline gives CDR1 SGHTA, CDR2 FQGNSA. With V trimmed by 5 bases and J by 15 bases, 11 bases remained unmatched.